This entry lists 27 T cell receptor beta chains sequenced from one sample in a study of CD8 T cells in Susac syndrome. Random-hexamer reverse transcription was applied to about 0.5 to 1 ug RNA. TCRdb reanalysed the immunoSEQ multiplex PCR reads using MiXCR and keeps one entry per CDR3 protein. The data contain some 130,000 distinct CDR3 sequences, around 96% of them seen just once; the ten biggest clones take up more than 0.095%. Specimen: CD4+ T cells from PBMCs. All receptors derive from a human donor in good health.

The chain joins TRBV5-1 to TRBJ2-5; D is perhaps TRBD1 (5 bases). Per germline, CDR1 SGHRS and CDR2 YFSETQ. The CDR3 covers 15 residues. The V end lost 0 bases, the J end lost 5 bases, and 14 bases lay between the germline ends. The CDR3 here is CASSLGARVLETQYF. The CDR3 DNA is TGCGCCAGCAGCTTGGGGGCCAGGGTTCTGGAGACCCAGTACTTC.

This chain connects TRBV25-1 to TRBJ2-7; 7 nucleotides align to TRBD1. Germline V CDR1 and CDR2: MGHDK, SYGVNS. The CDR3 is 16 residues long. The trim removed 3 bases at V and 2 bases at J, leaving 10 bases unmatched. The CDR3 loop is CASSDIKGGRAYEQYF. The DNA of the CDR3 is TGTGCCAGCAGTGATATAAAAGGGGGCAGGGCCTACGAGCAGTACTTC.

This chain uses TRBV11-2 with TRBJ2-3, with D perhaps given as TRBD1 or TRBD2 (6 bases each). Germline values: CDR1 SGHAT, CDR2 FQNNGV. The CDR3 spans 14 residues. The V end lost 5 bases, the J end lost 2 bases, and 11 bases lay between the germline ends. DNA of the CDR3: TGTGCCAGCAGCCCAGGGGACTCCACAGATACGCAGTATTTT. It codes for CASSPGDSTDTQYF.

The V and J genes are TRBV7-2 and TRBJ2-4; tentative D call: TRBD2 (7 bases). Germline CDR1 SGHTA, CDR2 FQGNSA. This CDR3 has 15 residues. V dropped 5 bases and J dropped 2 bases, with 13 bases sitting between them. This CDR3 is CASSLGGGSKNIQYF. CDR3 coding DNA: TGTGCCAGCAGCCTGGGAGGGGGGTCCAAAAACATTCAGTACTTC.

The rearrangement joins TRBV7-9 to TRBJ2-3; TRBD1 matches at 10 bases. Trimming cost V 1 base and J 4 bases; bases outside gene matches: 2. The CDR3 runs to 15 residues. Looked up from germline, CDR1 is SEHNR and CDR2 is FQNEAQ (reference sequence). The chain's CDR3 is CASSLVGQGSDTQYF. CDR3 DNA: TGTGCCAGCAGCTTAGTGGGACAGGGGTCAGATACGCAGTATTTT.

The chain carries TRBV10-3 and TRBJ2-1, with 10 bases fitting TRBD2. V lost 10 bases to trimming and J lost 7 bases; unmatched junction nucleotides: 7. The CDR3 is made up of 13 amino acids. Looked up from germline, CDR1 is ENHRY and CDR2 is SYGVKD. The CDR3 protein is CATQREGRNEQFF. CDR3 sequence (DNA): TGTGCCACACAGCGGGAGGGCCGGAATGAGCAGTTCTTC.

V gene TRBV2 combines with J gene TRBJ1-1, with 8 bases fitting TRBD1. Unmatched junction bases numbered 9, after V lost 8 bases and J lost 4 bases. Germline loops: CDR1 SNHLY, CDR2 FYNNEI. This CDR3 is 14 amino acids long. This chain's CDR3 is CASEVWTGITEAFF. The DNA for the CDR3 is TGTGCCAGCGAGGTGTGGACAGGGATCACTGAAGCTTTCTTT.

This chain uses TRBV27 with TRBJ1-5; a weak D match, TRBD1 (6 bases). V was clipped by 5 bases and J by 2 bases, with 16 bases between them. The CDR3 covers 16 residues. Germline CDR1 is MNHEY and CDR2 is SMNVEV (reference sequence). The CDR3 DNA sequence: TGTGCCAGCAGTACACGCCAGGGGATCGGCAATCAGCCCCAGCATTTT. Amino acid sequence: CASSTRQGIGNQPQHF.

The chain couples TRBV25-1 to TRBJ2-1; D gene uncertain. CDR3 size: 15 residues. V was clipped by 4 bases and J by 1 base, with 11 bases between them. Germline CDR1 MGHDK, CDR2 SYGVNS. The CDR3 loop reads CASSGRERSYNEQFF. The CDR3 coding sequence is TGTGCCAGCAGTGGTAGGGAAAGATCCTACAATGAGCAGTTCTTC.

The chain uses TRBV12-3 or TRBV12-4 and TRBJ1-2; 7 bases map to TRBD1. The CDR3 is 17 amino acids. V lost 6 bases to trimming and J lost 4 bases; unmatched junction nucleotides: 17. CDR3 sequence reads: CASSTDRAAPYGYGYTF. The DNA of the CDR3 is TGTGCCAGCAGCACTGACAGGGCAGCGCCATATGGCTATGGCTACACCTTC.

The chain has TRBV28 and TRBJ2-6, with 7 bases aligning to TRBD2. CDR1 and CDR2 from the germline V gene are MDHEN and SYDVKM. The CDR3 is 16 residues long. With 3 bases clipped from V and 2 bases from J, the junction kept 4 bases outside the gene matches. In DNA, the CDR3 is TGTGCCAGCAGTTTGGGCGGGAGCGCTGGGGCCAACGTCCTGACTTTC. Translated: CASSLGGSAGANVLTF.

The rearrangement uses TRBV3-1 and TRBJ2-2; D may match TRBD1 or TRBD2 (5 bases each). The germline V gene encodes CDR1 LGHDT and CDR2 YNNKEL (reference sequence). This CDR3 region has 18 residues. The V end lost 2 bases, the J end lost 5 bases, and 21 bases lay between the germline ends. Here the CDR3 reads CASSQRPGPRNPTGELFF. The CDR3 DNA follows: TGTGCCAGCAGCCAACGACCGGGACCCCGAAACCCGACCGGGGAGCTGTTTTTT. The full variable domain, completed using reference TRBV3-1 and TRBJ2-2, is DTAVSQTPKYLVTQMGNDKSIKCEQNLGHDTMYWYKQDSKKFLKIMFSYNNKELIINETVPNRFSPKSPDKAHLNLHINSLELGDSAVYFCASSQRPGPRNPTGELFFGEGSRLTVL.

The gene calls are TRBV29-1 and TRBJ2-5, with 15 bases that match TRBD2. The germline V gene has CDR1 SQVTM and CDR2 ANQGSEA. Trimming cost V 7 bases and J 4 bases; bases outside gene matches: 16. The CDR3 runs 18 residues. Here the CDR3 DNA reads TGCAGCGCGAGGGGGACTAGCGGGAGGTCCCTGGGAGGAGAGACCCAGTACTTC. The encoded protein is CSARGTSGRSLGGETQYF.

This rearrangement joins TRBV7-2 to TRBJ1-2; weak D call: TRBD1 (6 bases). CDR1 and CDR2 (germline): SGHTA, FQGNSA. V shed 5 bases and J shed 0 bases, with 10 bases lying between them. The CDR3 is made up of 14 amino acids. CDR3 protein: CASSPGVANYGYTF. The CDR3 bases are TGTGCCAGCAGCCCAGGGGTGGCTAACTATGGCTACACCTTC.

The chain links TRBV3-1 to TRBJ2-5, with 7 bases fitting TRBD1. In germline, CDR1 is LGHDT, CDR2 YNNKEL (reference sequence). CDR3 length equals 15 residues. The trim removed 3 bases at V and 1 base at J, leaving 5 bases unmatched. The CDR3 nucleotides are TGTGCCAGCAGCCAGGCTAGACAGGGCCAAGAGACCCAGTACTTC. It specifies CASSQARQGQETQYF.

The table lists this clonotype with a few counts. The germline gene is not matched at one end of the junction; a read error may be the cause. This chain uses TRBV5-1 with TRBJ1-2, with D hard to call. This CDR3 has 13 residues. The germline gives CDR1 SGHRS, CDR2 YFSETQ. CDR3 bases: TGTGCCAGCAGCCTCGACGGGAACTATGGCTACACCTTC. Its translation: CASSLDGNYGYTF.

V gene TRBV24-1 combines with J gene TRBJ2-3, with a weak D call TRBD2 (5 bases). The CDR3 covers 13 residues. V lost 5 bases, J lost 1 base, and 6 bases lay in between. Germline V gene sequence: CDR1 KGHDR, CDR2 SFDVKD. CDR3: CATSGGGTDTQYF. CDR3 DNA sequence: TGTGCCACCAGTGGGGGAGGCACAGATACGCAGTATTTT.

This clonotype was counted once. The rearrangement links TRBV20-1 to TRBJ1-5; 7 bases agree with TRBD1. The CDR3 extends over 15 amino acids. V shed 1 base, J shed 1 base, and the junction held 4 bases outside the gene matches. In germline, CDR1 is DFQATT, CDR2 SNEGSKA (reference sequence). The DNA for the CDR3 is TGCAGTGCTAGAGTTCCAGGGGGAAGCAATCAGCCCCAGCATTTT. Translating gives CSARVPGGSNQPQHF.

The chain couples TRBV6-1 to TRBJ2-7; 7 nucleotides agree with TRBD1. Germline CDR1 reads MNHNS; CDR2 reads SASEGT. The V and J ends lost 11 bases and 1 base, in that order; junction bases with no gene match: 8. The CDR3 extends over 13 amino acids. CDR3 loop: CAGLGTDSYEQYF. Here the CDR3 DNA reads TGTGCCGGATTGGGGACAGATTCCTACGAGCAGTACTTC.

The chain has TRBV14 and TRBJ2-5, with a tentative D call TRBD1 (6 bases). This CDR3 has 13 amino acids. Trimming took 4 bases from V and 2 from J, leaving 8 bases between them. CDR1 is SGHDN and CDR2 is FVKESK in the germline V gene. The CDR3 sequence is CASSRDIQETQYF. CDR3 sequence (DNA): TGTGCCAGCAGCCGGGACATACAAGAGACCCAGTACTTC.

The chain couples TRBV18 to TRBJ1-2, with D possibly matching TRBD1 (6 bases). V was clipped by 0 bases and J by 4 bases, with 9 bases between them. Germline V gives CDR1 KGHSH, CDR2 LQKENI. The CDR3 is made up of 14 amino acids. CDR3 region: CASSPPDSFYGYTF. Written as DNA, the CDR3 is TGTGCCAGCTCACCACCGGACAGCTTCTATGGCTACACCTTC. The whole variable domain, remainder taken from reference TRBV18 and TRBJ1-2, is NAGVMQNPRHLVRRRGQEARLRCSPMKGHSHVYWYRQLPEEGLKFMVYLQKENIIDESGMPKERFSAEFPKEGPSILRIQQVVRGDSAAYFCASSPPDSFYGYTFGSGTRLTVV.

The rearrangement links TRBV18 to TRBJ1-5; D is unclear. Trimming cost V 3 bases and J 7 bases, with 13 bases left between them. CDR1 and CDR2 (germline): KGHSH, LQKENI. The CDR3 loop spans 14 amino acids. CDR3 DNA: TGTGCCAGCTCACCCCCCATCCCCGGACAGCCCCAGCATTTT. Its translation: CASSPPIPGQPQHF.

This chain uses TRBV12-3 or TRBV12-4 with TRBJ2-5; 8 bases align to TRBD1. J lost 4 bases, V lost 6 bases, and 10 bases had no gene match. The CDR3 contains 15 residues. The CDR3 coding sequence is TGTGCCAGCAGCCGGACAGGGTCGGAGGGAGAGACCCAGTACTTC. It yields the protein CASSRTGSEGETQYF.

The chain employs TRBV28 and TRBJ1-5; no clear D. Germline V gene sequence: CDR1 MDHEN, CDR2 SYDVKM. This CDR3 contains 12 residues. V lost 3 bases and J lost 6, with 6 bases in between. CDR3 sequence reads: CASSFSSQPQHF. CDR3 coding DNA: TGTGCCAGCAGTTTTAGTAGTCAGCCCCAGCATTTT.

The chain joins TRBV5-1 to TRBJ2-3; no firm D call. Per the germline V gene, CDR1 is SGHRS and CDR2 is YFSETQ. This CDR3 has 15 residues. Trimming took 1 base from V and 4 from J, leaving 13 bases between them. CDR3 DNA: TGCGCCAGCAGCTTGAGGCCCAGCACTGCAGATACGCAGTATTTT. Its translation is CASSLRPSTADTQYF.

The chain is built from TRBV11-2 and TRBJ2-7, with 8 bases aligning to TRBD2. Germline V lookup: CDR1 SGHAT, CDR2 FQNNGV. V was clipped by 5 bases and J by 0 bases; unmatched bases: 15. The length of the CDR3 is 18 residues. The CDR3 spells CASSGTLSAGGTSYEQYF. The CDR3 DNA follows: TGTGCCAGCAGCGGAACCCTTTCCGCGGGAGGAACCTCCTACGAGCAGTACTTC.

CDR3 nucleotide sequence: TGTGCCAGTTCCGGGACTAGCGGGTACCAAGAGACCCAGTACTTC. It yields the protein CASSGTSGYQETQYF. The chain carries TRBV21-1 and TRBJ2-5; the D call in the table, TRBD2, was not verified against the DNA. TRBV21-1 is marked as a pseudogene. The CDR3 is 15 amino acids.